This paragraph covers one TCR beta chain sequence. This record belongs to a study of technical replicates of blood from a handful of donors. Germline CDR1 MGHRA, CDR2 YSYEKL. This CDR3 region has 15 residues. V was pared by 1 base and J by 3 bases, with 12 bases between. The method was immunoSEQ multiplex PCR; TCRdb's version includes in-frame clones alone and lacks a portion of them. The sample yields tens of thousands of clones, around 90% seen once. The chain employs TRBV4-1 and TRBJ2-5; tentatively, D is TRBD2 (6 bases). This sequence was found in a human donor in good health. The sample consisted of T cells isolated from PBMCs. CDR3 nucleotide sequence: TGCGCCAGCAGCCAAGCGACTAGGATGAAAGAGACCCAGTACTTC. It specifies CASSQATRMKETQYF.